Listed here are 17 T cell receptor beta chains from one sample, sequenced in a study of beta chain features in type 1 diabetes. Whole-study results and caveats: Shorter TCRB CDR3s, moderately but significantly so, marked every one of the four CD4+ subsets in Type 1 diabetes patients.

These receptors' targets are unknown. Investigators reverse transcribed all isolated RNA, so they sequenced expressed TCRB transcripts. TCRdb's table, derived via immunoSEQ multiplex PCR, lists solely in-frame clones and lacks some. Seen here are about 360,000 clones, roughly 12% observed once, and the top ten hold about 0.01%. The material sequenced was naive CD4+ T cells from blood. All receptors come from a young woman with type 1 diabetes.

This clone turned up a few times. The CDR3 DNA reads TGTGCCAGCAGGCAGCGGGGGGGATACAATGAGCAGTTCTTC. This translates into CASRQRGGYNEQFF. This chain links TRBV2 with TRBJ2-1; 10 bases are a match to TRBD2. Unmatched junction bases numbered 3, after V lost 6 bases and J lost 4 bases. The germline V gene has CDR1 SNHLY and CDR2 FYNNEI. The CDR3 is 14 residues long. Together with reference TRBV2 and TRBJ2-1, the CDR3 gives the full variable domain: EPEVTQTPSHQVTQMGQEVILRCVPISNHLYFYWYRQILGQKVEFLVSFYNNEISEKSEIFDDQFSVERPDGSNFTLKIRSTKLEDSAMYFCASRQRGGYNEQFFGPGTRLTVL.

V is TRBV4-3 and J is TRBJ2-3; 11 bases are a match to TRBD2. This CDR3 is built from 16 residues. After removal of 3 bases from V and 1 base from J, the junction contained 3 bases not matched to a gene. CDR1 and CDR2 from the germline V gene are LGHNA and YSLEER. CDR3 bases: TGCGCCAGCAGCCACCTACTAGCGGGGGGCACAGATACGCAGTATTTT. It codes for CASSHLLAGGTDTQYF.

The chain uses TRBV29-1 and TRBJ2-4; 8 nucleotides agree with TRBD1. The CDR3 is made up of 15 amino acids. With 4 bases clipped from V and 8 bases from J, the junction kept 13 bases outside the gene matches. In germline, CDR1 is SQVTM, CDR2 ANQGSEA. The CDR3 reads CSVVGSGTGIHIQYF. The CDR3 coding sequence is TGCAGCGTTGTTGGGTCCGGGACAGGAATCCACATTCAGTACTTC.

This clone has more than one count but fewer than ten. The chain couples TRBV5-4 to TRBJ1-1; 9 positions agree with TRBD1. V shed 5 bases, J shed 6 bases, and the junction held 14 bases outside the gene matches. Germline lookup yields CDR1 SGHNT and CDR2 YYREEE (reference sequence). This CDR3 is 16 amino acids long. The CDR3 region has the DNA TGTGCCAGCAGACGAAAGAGCACAGGGGGCGACGCTGAAGCTTTCTTT. Encoded protein: CASRRKSTGGDAEAFF.

There are a few counts of this clone. The CDR3 loop is CASSHPVKGTYEQYF. CDR3 coding DNA: TGCGCCAGCAGCCATCCAGTAAAGGGGACCTACGAGCAGTACTTC. The chain carries TRBV4-1 and TRBJ2-7, with D possibly TRBD1 on 5 matching bases. This CDR3 spans 15 amino acids. Germline loops: CDR1 MGHRA, CDR2 YSYEKL. Trimming removed 3 bases at V and 2 bases at J, with 14 bases between.

This clone was observed a handful of times. CDR3 coding DNA: TGTGCCAGCTCACGCGGACAGGAAGCTTTCTTT. Amino acids: CASSRGQEAFF. The V gene is TRBV18, the J gene TRBJ1-1, with D maybe TRBD1 (6 bases). The CDR3 spans 11 residues. CDR1 and CDR2 from the germline V gene are KGHSH and LQKENI. The V gene lost 4 bases and the J gene lost 8 bases, with 8 bases spanning the gap.

This clone was picked up a small number of times. This sequence joins TRBV18 and TRBJ2-7; 9 positions match TRBD2. The germline V gene has CDR1 KGHSH and CDR2 LQKENI. The junction had 7 bases not matched to a gene; V was cut back by 3 bases and J by 4 bases. CDR3 length equals 15 residues. The CDR3 coding sequence is TGTGCCAGCTCACCCAGTAGCGGGAGTCGGTACGAGCAGTACTTC. As protein: CASSPSSGSRYEQYF.

There are a few counts of this clone. V gene TRBV9 combines with J gene TRBJ2-1, with TRBD2 matching over 9 bases. CDR3 length: 16 amino acids. The J segment lost 4 bases and the V segment lost 0 bases, leaving 5 bases of the junction unmatched. Germline-derived CDR1 and CDR2 are SGDLS and YYNGEE. CDR3 bases: TGTGCCAGCAGCGTAGTGGCTAGCGGGGCTTACAATGAGCAGTTCTTC. Amino acid sequence: CASSVVASGAYNEQFF. Combining the CDR3 with reference TRBV9 and TRBJ2-1 gives the whole variable domain DSGVTQTPKHLITATGQRVTLRCSPRSGDLSVYWYQQSLDQGLQFLIQYYNGEERAKGNILERFSAQQFPDLHSELNLSSLELGDSALYFCASSVVASGAYNEQFFGPGTRLTVL.

This clone was counted only a few times. The chain recombines TRBV19 with TRBJ1-5; 7 bases map to TRBD1. Germline CDR1 and CDR2: LNHDA and SQIVND (reference sequence). With 7 bases clipped from V and 2 bases from J, the junction kept 5 bases outside the gene matches. This CDR3 comprises 14 residues. The CDR3 loop is CASTTQGRNQPQHF. DNA for the CDR3: TGTGCCAGTACCACACAGGGGCGCAATCAGCCCCAGCATTTT.

This clone was detected a few times. J is TRBJ2-5 and V is TRBV11-2; a weak D match, TRBD1 (5 bases). Germline CDR1 SGHAT, CDR2 FQNNGV. Trimming removed 2 bases at V and 9 bases at J, with 22 bases between. The length of the CDR3 is 16 residues. The CDR3 DNA reads as TGTGCCAGCAGCTTAAGCGACAGCCTAGGTACCCAGGCCCAGTACTTC. Protein sequence: CASSLSDSLGTQAQYF.

This clone was seen more than once but under ten times. The V and J genes are TRBV5-8 and TRBJ1-1; 7 bases agree with TRBD1. Losses at the gene ends were 4 bases for V and 0 bases for J; bases not matched to a gene: 9. Germline values: CDR1 SGHTS, CDR2 YDEGEE. The CDR3 spans 16 residues. CDR3 nucleotide sequence: TGTGCCAGCAGCCCGGGGACAGATAGACTGAACACTGAAGCTTTCTTT. Its protein product is CASSPGTDRLNTEAFF. The variable domain in full, with the rest retrieved from reference TRBV5-8 and TRBJ1-1, is EAGVTQSPTHLIKTRGQQATLRCSPISGHTSVYWYQQALGLGLQFLLWYDEGEERNRGNFPPRFSGRQFPNYSSELNVNALELEDSALYLCASSPGTDRLNTEAFFGQGTRLTVV.

The chain uses TRBV7-3 and TRBJ2-1; no clear D gene. Germline CDR1 is SGHTA and CDR2 is FQGTGA. Trimming removed 1 base from V and 6 bases from J, with 7 bases in between. The CDR3 runs 13 residues. The CDR3 here is CASSLMASNEQFF. The CDR3 region has the DNA TGTGCCAGCAGCTTAATGGCCTCCAATGAGCAGTTCTTC.

This chain links TRBV7-2 with TRBJ2-7, with 8 bases matching TRBD1. The trim removed 5 bases at V and 3 bases at J, leaving 3 bases unmatched. From germline, CDR1 is SGHTA and CDR2 FQGNSA. This CDR3 is built from 13 residues. The CDR3 sequence: CASSGGQGYEQYF. CDR3 coding DNA: TGTGCCAGCAGCGGAGGACAGGGCTACGAGCAGTACTTC.

The J gene is TRBJ2-2, the V gene TRBV30; 11 bases agree with TRBD2. J lost 5 bases, V lost 7 bases, and 12 bases had no gene match. Per germline, CDR1 GTSNPN and CDR2 SVGIG (reference sequence). This CDR3 has 16 residues. The DNA for the CDR3 is TGTGCCTCCCACTCCCGGACTAGCGGGCGGACCGGGGAGCTGTTTTTT. It is translated as CASHSRTSGRTGELFF.

The rearrangement uses TRBV25-1 and TRBJ2-7; TRBD2 is a possible D gene (5 bases). The germline V gene encodes CDR1 MGHDK and CDR2 SYGVNS. The CDR3 loop spans 13 amino acids. V was shortened by 1 base and J by 5 bases, with 9 bases between the two germline ends. In DNA, the CDR3 is TGTGCCAGCAGTGAATCGGGGTCCCACGAGCAGTACTTC. This codes for CASSESGSHEQYF.

The rearrangement links TRBV11-2 to TRBJ2-7, with TRBD2 matching 10 bases. CDR3 length equals 14 residues. The trim removed 3 bases at V and 6 bases at J, leaving 5 bases unmatched. Per germline, CDR1 SGHAT and CDR2 FQNNGV. CDR3 DNA: TGTGCCAGCAGCTTCGCGGGACTAGCGATCGAGCAGTACTTC. Translation: CASSFAGLAIEQYF.

The V and J genes are TRBV7-2 and TRBJ1-2; D may be TRBD1 (5 bases). The germline V and J ends were trimmed by 1 base and 0 bases, with 9 bases remaining between them. Germline V CDR1 and CDR2: SGHTA, FQGNSA. There are 15 residues in the CDR3. The CDR3 region has the DNA TGTGCCAGCAGCTTAGTGGGGGGAGCTAACTATGGCTACACCTTC. This gives the protein CASSLVGGANYGYTF.